These 32 T cell receptor beta chains originate from one sample sequenced in a study of T-cell memory formation after mild COVID-19. From the 5' RACE reads, TCRdb called clonotypes with MiXCR, one entry per CDR3 protein. This table holds about 140,000 distinct CDR3 sequences, under 30% found once. Material: PBMCs or a T cell subset sorted from them (not recorded which). The receptors shown here come from an adult woman who had mild COVID-19 (a few samples of this study predate the infection). Cell type and time point are not known.

Only a few counts were recorded for this clonotype. The gene calls are TRBV2 and TRBJ2-7; 7 bases agree with TRBD1. The trim removed 5 bases at V and 2 bases at J, leaving 9 bases unmatched. CDR3 length equals 15 residues. Per germline, CDR1 SNHLY and CDR2 FYNNEI. The CDR3 bases are TGTGCCAGCAGTCCCCCCGATCAGGGGGCCTACGAGCAGTACTTC. Its protein is CASSPPDQGAYEQYF.

V is TRBV4-1 and J is TRBJ2-3, with D possibly matching TRBD2 (5 bases). The germline CDR1 and CDR2 sequences are MGHRA and YSYEKL. V was clipped by 3 bases and J by 4 bases, with 11 bases between them. There are 14 residues in the CDR3. The CDR3 spells CASSHAGNADTQYF. CDR3 nucleotide sequence: TGCGCCAGCAGCCATGCCGGGAACGCAGATACGCAGTATTTT.

The table lists this clonotype with a few counts. V gene TRBV3-1 combines with J gene TRBJ1-1; TRBD1 is a possible D gene (5 bases). Trimming shortened V by 2 bases and J by 4 bases, and 11 bases separated the two germline ends. The germline V gene has CDR1 LGHDT and CDR2 YNNKEL (reference sequence). This CDR3 spans 14 amino acids. The CDR3 nucleotides are TGTGCCAGCAGCCAACCGGGACTTTCCACTGAAGCTTTCTTT. Amino acids: CASSQPGLSTEAFF. The full variable domain, completed using reference TRBV3-1 and TRBJ1-1, is DTAVSQTPKYLVTQMGNDKSIKCEQNLGHDTMYWYKQDSKKFLKIMFSYNNKELIINETVPNRFSPKSPDKAHLNLHINSLELGDSAVYFCASSQPGLSTEAFFGQGTRLTVV.

The V gene is TRBV5-1, the J gene TRBJ2-7, with D unresolved. This CDR3 contains 13 residues. Germline assignment: CDR1 SGHRS and CDR2 YFSETQ. V lost 0 bases to trimming and J lost 5 bases, with 9 bases between them. The DNA for the CDR3 is TGCGCCAGCAGCTTGGTGGGCTTCAACGAGCAGTACTTC. Amino acids: CASSLVGFNEQYF.

This clonotype was detected only a few times. The genes are TRBV6-1 and TRBJ2-7; D gene ambiguous. This CDR3 has 13 amino acids. CDR1 MNHNS and CDR2 SASEGT come from the germline V gene. Trimming left V 1 base short and J 0 bases short, with 4 bases between. The CDR3 protein is CASSEGISYEQYF. The DNA for the CDR3 is TGTGCCAGCAGTGAAGGCATCTCCTACGAGCAGTACTTC.

The rearrangement joins TRBV11-2 to TRBJ2-1, with TRBD2 matching over 8 bases. Trimming cost V 2 bases and J 7 bases; bases outside gene matches: 7. Per germline, CDR1 SGHAT and CDR2 FQNNGV. CDR3 length: 15 residues. CDR3 sequence: CASSLTGGARNEQFF. The CDR3 coding sequence is TGTGCCAGCAGCTTAACCGGGGGGGCAAGGAATGAGCAGTTCTTC. Together with reference TRBV11-2 and TRBJ2-1, the CDR3 gives the full variable domain: EAGVAQSPRYKIIEKRQSVAFWCNPISGHATLYWYQQILGQGPKLLIQFQNNGVVDDSQLPKDRFSAERLKGVDSTLKIQPAKLEDSAVYLCASSLTGGARNEQFFGPGTRLTVL.

This chain links TRBV20-1 with TRBJ2-7; D is possibly TRBD1 or TRBD2 (5 bases each). Germline V CDR1 and CDR2: DFQATT, SNEGSKA (reference sequence). CDR3 length: 13 residues. V gave up 3 bases and J gave up 4 bases, with 13 bases separating them. CDR3 DNA: TGCAGTGCTAGTGGGACGTCTTGGTACGAGCAGTACTTC. Translating gives CSASGTSWYEQYF.

This clonotype appeared a few times. The genes are TRBV2 and TRBJ2-3; TRBD1 matches at 7 bases. Germline trimming cut 10 bases from V and 6 bases from J; bases unmatched to any gene: 19. Germline CDR1 is SNHLY and CDR2 is FYNNEI. The CDR3 runs to 16 residues. The CDR3: CATADRQGPTVDTQYF. The CDR3 bases are TGTGCCACCGCCGACCGACAGGGCCCTACTGTGGATACGCAGTATTTT.

The genes are TRBV2 and TRBJ2-7; 12 nucleotides agree with TRBD2. Trimming cost V 3 bases and J 3 bases; bases outside gene matches: 9. The CDR3 is made up of 17 amino acids. Germline V gene lookup returns CDR1 SNHLY and CDR2 FYNNEI. This chain's CDR3 is CASSETLAGGSYYEQYF. The CDR3 DNA is TGTGCCAGCAGTGAGACTCTAGCGGGGGGGTCCTACTACGAGCAGTACTTC.

The chain couples TRBV7-9 to TRBJ1-5, with a tentative D call TRBD1 (5 bases). The CDR3 sequence is 13 residues long. Germline assignment: CDR1 SEHNR and CDR2 FQNEAQ (reference sequence). Trimming removed 3 bases at V and 7 bases at J, with 10 bases between. CDR3 sequence (DNA): TGTGCCAGCAGCTTCGCAGGGAACCAGCCCCAGCATTTT. It codes for CASSFAGNQPQHF.

V and J are TRBV29-1 and TRBJ1-2, with D perhaps TRBD1 (5 bases). V gave up 3 bases and J gave up 7 bases, with 15 bases separating them. This CDR3 contains 13 residues. Germline V gene sequence: CDR1 SQVTM, CDR2 ANQGSEA. In DNA form, the CDR3 reads TGCAGCGTTGAGCGGCAGGGAATGAGTGGCTACACCTTC. Encoded protein: CSVERQGMSGYTF.

At least ten counts were recorded for this clonotype. This chain uses TRBV24-1 with TRBJ2-1; a weak D match, TRBD2 (6 bases). CDR1 and CDR2 (germline): KGHDR, SFDVKD. CDR3 length: 13 residues. Trimming stripped 3 bases from V and 6 bases from J, with 8 bases between. The CDR3 region has the DNA TGTGCCACCAGTGATGCCGGGGGCAATGAGCAGTTCTTC. Its translation: CATSDAGGNEQFF.

The V and J genes are TRBV15 and TRBJ2-5; D is ambiguous. This CDR3 is built from 16 residues. The V end lost 0 bases, the J end lost 2 bases, and 13 bases lay between the germline ends. Germline CDR1 and CDR2: LNHNV and YYDKDF (reference sequence). In DNA form, the CDR3 reads TGTGCCACCAGCAGAGAACTGATTGGCGGTCAAGAGACCCAGTACTTC. This encodes CATSRELIGGQETQYF.

The sample holds a few counts of this clonotype. This chain uses TRBV19 with TRBJ1-1, with a tentative D call TRBD1 (5 bases). CDR3 size: 18 residues. Between the trimmed V and J ends, which lost 3 bases and 1 base, there was a span of 21 bases. CDR1 is LNHDA, CDR2 SQIVND, per germline (reference sequence). The CDR3 loop reads CASSMGGMGDSANTEAFF. DNA for the CDR3: TGTGCCAGTAGTATGGGAGGTATGGGGGACTCGGCGAACACTGAAGCTTTCTTT.

This clonotype was observed a few times. This sequence joins TRBV12-3 or TRBV12-4 and TRBJ2-5; D is uncertain. CDR3 length: 13 amino acids. Between the trimmed V and J ends, which lost 1 base and 3 bases, there was a span of 6 bases. The CDR3 DNA sequence: TGTGCCAGCAGTTTAGACGGAGAAGAGACCCAGTACTTC. Amino acids: CASSLDGEETQYF.

CDR3 in amino acids: CASSHTMDSHYGYTF. For the CDR3, the DNA is TGTGCCAGCAGCCATACCATGGACTCCCACTATGGCTACACCTTC. The chain has TRBV7-9 and TRBJ1-2; D is unclear. The V end lost 5 bases, the J end lost 3 bases, and 16 bases lay between the germline ends. The CDR3 has 15 residues. CDR1 is SEHNR and CDR2 is FQNEAQ in the germline V gene (reference sequence).

The V gene is TRBV5-4, the J gene TRBJ2-7, with D perhaps TRBD1 or TRBD2 (5 bases each). CDR1 and CDR2 (germline): SGHNT, YYREEE (reference sequence). The CDR3 loop spans 13 amino acids. V shed 3 bases and J shed 2 bases, with 9 bases lying between them. CDR3 DNA: TGTGCCAGCAGCTCCGGGACCGCCTACGAGCAGTACTTC. Translated: CASSSGTAYEQYF. The complete variable domain, with remaining parts taken from reference TRBV5-4 and TRBJ2-7, reads ETGVTQSPTHLIKTRGQQVTLRCSSQSGHNTVSWYQQALGQGPQFIFQYYREEENGRGNFPPRFSGLQFPNYSSELNVNALELDDSALYLCASSSGTAYEQYFGPGTRLTVT.

This clonotype came up once. CDR3 protein: CASRRQRLGDEQYF. CDR3 DNA sequence: TGTGCCAGCAGGAGACAGCGTCTTGGGGACGAGCAGTACTTC. The chain carries TRBV6-2 or TRBV6-3 and TRBJ2-7, with D tentatively TRBD1 (5 bases). This CDR3 is 14 amino acids long. Germline-derived CDR1 and CDR2 are MNHEY and SVGEGT. The germline V and J ends were trimmed by 6 bases and 5 bases, with 17 bases remaining between them.

The chain has TRBV9 and TRBJ1-2, with D perhaps TRBD1 (5 bases). The CDR3 covers 14 residues. Trimming left V 3 bases short and J 7 bases short, with 16 bases between. Germline assignment: CDR1 SGDLS and CDR2 YYNGEE. The CDR3 sequence is CASSESAGTSGYTF. For the CDR3, the DNA is TGTGCCAGCAGCGAATCGGCAGGGACGTCTGGCTACACCTTC.

V and J are TRBV5-1 and TRBJ2-7; D gene uncertain. The germline CDR1 and CDR2 sequences are SGHRS and YFSETQ. Deletions cut 4 bases from V and 2 bases from J, with 19 bases between. The CDR3 is made up of 16 amino acids. The CDR3 spells CASSPSPGTVTYEQYF. In nucleotides, the CDR3 is TGCGCCAGCAGCCCATCTCCCGGAACAGTGACCTACGAGCAGTACTTC. Full variable domain (outside the CDR3, taken from reference TRBV5-1 and TRBJ2-7): KAGVTQTPRYLIKTRGQQVTLSCSPISGHRSVSWYQQTPGQGLQFLFEYFSETQRNKGNFPGRFSGRQFSNSRSEMNVSTLELGDSALYLCASSPSPGTVTYEQYFGPGTRLTVT.

This chain joins TRBV27 and TRBJ2-5; 7 bases line up with TRBD1. The V gene end was trimmed by 6 bases and the J gene end by 4 bases; junction bases not matched to a gene: 5. In germline, CDR1 is MNHEY, CDR2 SMNVEV (reference sequence). The CDR3 covers 13 residues. The CDR3 reads CASSMTGSETQYF. The CDR3, as DNA: TGTGCCAGCAGCATGACAGGGTCAGAGACCCAGTACTTC.

The rearrangement links TRBV6-5 to TRBJ2-1, with D maybe TRBD1 (6 bases). The V gene's germline CDR1 is MNHEY and CDR2 SVGAGI. The CDR3 covers 15 residues. V was shortened by 7 bases and J by 1 base, with 14 bases between the two germline ends. CDR3 sequence (DNA): TGTGCCAGCACCAGTTTGGGGGCATCCTACAATGAGCAGTTCTTC. This sequence encodes CASTSLGASYNEQFF.

The chain carries TRBV4-1 and TRBJ1-2; D is perhaps TRBD1 (6 bases). Germline-derived CDR1 and CDR2 are MGHRA and YSYEKL. Trimming shortened V by 6 bases and J by 3 bases, and 11 bases separated the two germline ends. The CDR3 is made up of 13 amino acids. CDR3 DNA: TGCGCCAGCAGGAAGGGGGGCGACTATGGCTACACCTTC. Translation gives CASRKGGDYGYTF.

This clonotype was found a few times. The rearrangement links TRBV3-1 to TRBJ2-2; D not certain. The ends were cut back, 2 bases at V and 6 bases at J, with 7 bases in the middle. The CDR3 totals 13 residues. Germline V gene data show CDR1 as LGHDT and CDR2 as YNNKEL (reference sequence). In DNA, the CDR3 is TGTGCCAGCAGCCAACCTATGGCCGGGGAGCTGTTTTTT. It encodes CASSQPMAGELFF.

V gene TRBV12-3 or TRBV12-4 combines with J gene TRBJ1-5, with a weak D call TRBD1 (6 bases). The CDR3 is made up of 14 amino acids. Trimming pared 3 bases from V and 4 bases from J, leaving 10 bases between. This CDR3 is CASSLFDRNQPQHF. CDR3 nucleotides: TGTGCCAGCAGTTTGTTTGACAGGAATCAGCCCCAGCATTTT.

This chain connects TRBV5-1 to TRBJ1-1; no reliable D call. This CDR3 comprises 13 residues. Germline lookup yields CDR1 SGHRS and CDR2 YFSETQ. Trimming took off 4 bases at V and 3 bases at J, with 10 bases between the two ends. For the CDR3, the DNA is TGCGCCAGCAGCCACGAACACCACACTGAAGCTTTCTTT. Its protein is CASSHEHHTEAFF.

In nucleotides, the CDR3 is TGTGCCAGCAGCTTGGTGGCGTTTGAAGCTTTCTTT. This encodes CASSLVAFEAFF. The chain links TRBV5-5 to TRBJ1-1; D remains ambiguous. Germline values: CDR1 SGHKS, CDR2 YYEKEE (reference sequence). The CDR3 length is 12 residues. V lost 0 bases and J 7 bases, leaving 7 bases between the germline ends.

The V gene is TRBV7-2, the J gene TRBJ2-2, with unresolved D. CDR3 length: 15 amino acids. The V end lost 7 bases, the J end lost 3 bases, and 15 bases lay between the germline ends. CDR1 is SGHTA and CDR2 is FQGNSA in the germline V gene. The CDR3 loop reads CASTHGRADTGELFF. Written as DNA, the CDR3 is TGTGCCAGCACCCACGGCAGAGCCGACACCGGGGAGCTGTTTTTT.

In its sample, this clonotype was seen a few times. The rearrangement uses TRBV29-1 and TRBJ2-7; D unresolved. The CDR3 totals 12 residues. Trimming took off 0 bases at V and 10 bases at J, with 13 bases between the two ends. Per germline, CDR1 SQVTM and CDR2 ANQGSEA. The CDR3 DNA reads TGCAGCGTTGAAGATGAAGGGATATCCCAGTACTTC. Amino acids: CSVEDEGISQYF.

This clonotype was detected a few times. This chain uses TRBV7-6 with TRBJ1-1; D not resolved. Germline values: CDR1 SGHVS, CDR2 FNYEAQ. V lost 4 bases to trimming and J lost 5 bases, with 17 bases between them. The CDR3 sequence is 15 residues long. The CDR3 here is CASSSHTNRFTEAFF. DNA of the CDR3: TGTGCCAGCAGCTCGCACACAAACCGCTTTACTGAAGCTTTCTTT.

J is TRBJ2-7 and V is TRBV25-1, with 7 positions matching TRBD1. Per germline, CDR1 MGHDK and CDR2 SYGVNS. The V and J ends lost 0 bases and 6 bases, in that order; junction bases with no gene match: 5. The length of the CDR3 is 14 residues. The CDR3 reads CASSEYPGGGEQYF. DNA of the CDR3: TGTGCCAGCAGTGAATATCCAGGGGGTGGCGAGCAGTACTTC.

There are a few counts of this clonotype. The V call is TRBV29-1, the J call TRBJ1-2; TRBD1 agrees at 8 bases. CDR1 and CDR2 from the germline V gene are SQVTM and ANQGSEA. V gave up 6 bases and J gave up 2 bases; unmatched junction bases: 8. CDR3 size: 14 residues. In DNA, the CDR3 is TGCAGCGTCAGGGGGCTTTGGGGAAACTATGGCTACACCTTC. Its translation: CSVRGLWGNYGYTF.